This is a list of T cell receptor beta chains from one sample in a study of OX40 agonist ivuxolimab in advanced cancers. Sequenced by immunoSEQ multiplex PCR; TCRdb stores in-frame clones only, minus some. Of some 79,000 clones listed, 88% are singletons. Sequencing used CD4+ or CD8+ T cells sorted from blood, obtained in a trial of the OX40 agonist ivuxolimab. These receptors originate from an adult with an advanced solid tumor such as melanoma, head and neck, liver or kidney cancer. Each CDR3 is given with its conserved first and last residue. Each record gives: V gene, J gene, CDR3 protein.

V gene: TRBV11-3; J gene: TRBJ1-2; CDR3 protein: CASSKTGVNYGYTF
V gene: TRBV16; J gene: TRBJ2-3; CDR3 protein: CASSQSSHLADTQYF
V gene: TRBV28; J gene: TRBJ1-2; CDR3 protein: CASSSTGGGYGYTF
V gene: TRBV27; J gene: TRBJ2-1; CDR3 protein: CASSASRIIYNEQFF
V gene: TRBV25-1; J gene: TRBJ1-3; CDR3 protein: CASSTGTISGNTIYF
V gene: TRBV11-2; J gene: TRBJ2-5; CDR3 protein: CASSRQASGETQYF
V gene: TRBV6-1; J gene: TRBJ1-6; CDR3 protein: CASSEMRGQGAFSPLHF
V gene: TRBV5-1; J gene: TRBJ2-5; CDR3 protein: CASSLSQTSGSRETQYF
V gene: TRBV9; J gene: TRBJ2-1; CDR3 protein: CASSPPRGRTYNEQFF
V gene: TRBV30; J gene: TRBJ2-1; CDR3 protein: CAWKKWGEQFF
V gene: TRBV5-8; J gene: TRBJ2-1; CDR3 protein: CASRRLADYNEQFF
V gene: TRBV11-3; J gene: TRBJ2-3; CDR3 protein: CASSLEARGTDTQYF
V gene: TRBV7-2; J gene: TRBJ2-1; CDR3 protein: CASSLDQPNEQFF
V gene: TRBV30; J gene: TRBJ2-7; CDR3 protein: CAWSAGVGAYEQYF
V gene: TRBV5-5; J gene: TRBJ1-4; CDR3 protein: CASSLNRGGEKLFF